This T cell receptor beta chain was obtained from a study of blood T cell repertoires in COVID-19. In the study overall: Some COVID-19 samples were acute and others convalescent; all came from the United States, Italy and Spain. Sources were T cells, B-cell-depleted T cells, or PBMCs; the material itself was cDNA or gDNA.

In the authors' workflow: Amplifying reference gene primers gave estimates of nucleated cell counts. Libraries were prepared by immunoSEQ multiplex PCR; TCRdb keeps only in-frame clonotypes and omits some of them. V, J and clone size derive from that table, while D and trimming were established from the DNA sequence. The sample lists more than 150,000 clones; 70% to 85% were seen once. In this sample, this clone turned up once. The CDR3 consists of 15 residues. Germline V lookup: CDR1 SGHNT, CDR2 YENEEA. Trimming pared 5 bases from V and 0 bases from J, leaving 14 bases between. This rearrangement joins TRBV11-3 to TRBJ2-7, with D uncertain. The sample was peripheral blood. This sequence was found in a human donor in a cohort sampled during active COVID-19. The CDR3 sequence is CASSAGPESSYEQYF. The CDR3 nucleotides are TGTGCCAGCAGCGCAGGCCCAGAGAGCTCCTACGAGCAGTACTTC.